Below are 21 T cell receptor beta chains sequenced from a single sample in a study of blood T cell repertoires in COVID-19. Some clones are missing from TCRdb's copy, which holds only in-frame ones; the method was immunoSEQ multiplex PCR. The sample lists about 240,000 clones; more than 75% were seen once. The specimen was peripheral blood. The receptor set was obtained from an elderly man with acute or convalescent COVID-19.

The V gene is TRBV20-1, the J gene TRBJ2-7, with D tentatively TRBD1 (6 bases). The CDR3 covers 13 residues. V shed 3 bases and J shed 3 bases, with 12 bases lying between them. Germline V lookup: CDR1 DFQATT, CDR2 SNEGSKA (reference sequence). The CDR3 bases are TGCAGTGCTAGTCCAGGGGTTGGCTACGAGCAGTACTTC. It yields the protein CSASPGVGYEQYF.

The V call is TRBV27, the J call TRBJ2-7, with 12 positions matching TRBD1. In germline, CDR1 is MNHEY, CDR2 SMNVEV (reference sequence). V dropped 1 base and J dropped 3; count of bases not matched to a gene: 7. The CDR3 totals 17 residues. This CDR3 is CASSLLAGTGGSYEQYF. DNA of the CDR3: TGTGCCAGCAGTTTATTGGCCGGGACAGGGGGCAGCTACGAGCAGTACTTC.

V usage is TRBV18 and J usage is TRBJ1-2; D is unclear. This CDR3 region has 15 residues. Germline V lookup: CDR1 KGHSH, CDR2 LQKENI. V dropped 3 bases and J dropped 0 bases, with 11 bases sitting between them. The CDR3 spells CASSPPAGTNYGYTF. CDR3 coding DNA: TGTGCCAGCTCACCCCCGGCAGGCACTAACTATGGCTACACCTTC.

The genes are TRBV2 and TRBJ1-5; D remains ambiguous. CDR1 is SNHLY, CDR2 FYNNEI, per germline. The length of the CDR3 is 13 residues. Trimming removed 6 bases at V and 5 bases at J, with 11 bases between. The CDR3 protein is CASSASTDQPQHF. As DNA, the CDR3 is TGTGCCAGCAGCGCCTCTACTGATCAGCCCCAGCATTTT. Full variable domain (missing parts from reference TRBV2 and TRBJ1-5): EPEVTQTPSHQVTQMGQEVILRCVPISNHLYFYWYRQILGQKVEFLVSFYNNEISEKSEIFDDQFSVERPDGSNFTLKIRSTKLEDSAMYFCASSASTDQPQHFGDGTRLSIL.

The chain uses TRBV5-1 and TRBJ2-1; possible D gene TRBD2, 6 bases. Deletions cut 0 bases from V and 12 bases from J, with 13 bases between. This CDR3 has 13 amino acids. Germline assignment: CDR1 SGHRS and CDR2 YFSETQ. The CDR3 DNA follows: TGCGCCAGCAGCTTGGATACGGTGGGAGGGCAGTTCTTC. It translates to CASSLDTVGGQFF.

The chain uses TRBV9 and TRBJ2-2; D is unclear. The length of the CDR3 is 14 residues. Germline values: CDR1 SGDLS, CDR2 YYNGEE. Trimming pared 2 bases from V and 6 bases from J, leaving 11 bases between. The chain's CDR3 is CASSVASSPGELFF. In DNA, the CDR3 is TGTGCCAGCAGCGTCGCCTCTAGTCCCGGGGAGCTGTTTTTT. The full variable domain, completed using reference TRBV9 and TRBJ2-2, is DSGVTQTPKHLITATGQRVTLRCSPRSGDLSVYWYQQSLDQGLQFLIQYYNGEERAKGNILERFSAQQFPDLHSELNLSSLELGDSALYFCASSVASSPGELFFGEGSRLTVL.

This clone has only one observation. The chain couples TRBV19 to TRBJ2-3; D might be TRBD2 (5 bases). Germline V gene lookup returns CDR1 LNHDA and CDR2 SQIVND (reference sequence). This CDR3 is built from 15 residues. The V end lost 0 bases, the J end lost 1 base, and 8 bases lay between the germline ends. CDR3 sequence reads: CASSIEWRGTDTQYF. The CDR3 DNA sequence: TGTGCCAGTAGTATAGAATGGCGGGGCACAGATACGCAGTATTTT.

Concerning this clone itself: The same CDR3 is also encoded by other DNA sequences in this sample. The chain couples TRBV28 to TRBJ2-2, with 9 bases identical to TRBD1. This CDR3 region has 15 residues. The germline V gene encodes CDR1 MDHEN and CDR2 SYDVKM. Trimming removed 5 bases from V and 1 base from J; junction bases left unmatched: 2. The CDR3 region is CASSPGQGNTGELFF. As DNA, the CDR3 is TGTGCCAGCAGTCCGGGACAGGGGAACACCGGGGAGCTGTTTTTT.

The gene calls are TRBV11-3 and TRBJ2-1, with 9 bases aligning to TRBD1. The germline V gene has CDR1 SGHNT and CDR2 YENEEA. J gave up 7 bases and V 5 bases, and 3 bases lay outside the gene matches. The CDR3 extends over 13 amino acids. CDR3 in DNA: TGTGCCAGCAGCCGGGACAGGGAAAATGAGCAGTTCTTC. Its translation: CASSRDRENEQFF. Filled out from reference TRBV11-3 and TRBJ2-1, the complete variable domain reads EAGVVQSPRYKIIEKKQPVAFWCNPISGHNTLYWYLQNLGQGPELLIRYENEEAVDDSQLPKDRFSAERLKGVDSTLKIQPAELGDSAVYLCASSRDRENEQFFGPGTRLTVL.

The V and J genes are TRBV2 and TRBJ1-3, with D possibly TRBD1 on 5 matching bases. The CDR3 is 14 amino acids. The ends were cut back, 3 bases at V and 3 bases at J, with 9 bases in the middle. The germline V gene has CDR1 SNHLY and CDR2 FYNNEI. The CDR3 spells CASSDRAVGNTIYF. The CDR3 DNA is TGTGCCAGCAGTGACAGGGCTGTTGGAAACACCATATATTTT.

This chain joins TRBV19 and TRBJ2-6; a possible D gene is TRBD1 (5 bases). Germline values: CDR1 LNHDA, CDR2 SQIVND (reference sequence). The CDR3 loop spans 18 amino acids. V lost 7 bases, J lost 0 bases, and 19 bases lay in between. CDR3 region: CASKRQAGLDSGANVLTF. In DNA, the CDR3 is TGTGCCAGTAAAAGGCAGGCAGGGTTAGACTCTGGGGCCAACGTCCTGACTTTC.

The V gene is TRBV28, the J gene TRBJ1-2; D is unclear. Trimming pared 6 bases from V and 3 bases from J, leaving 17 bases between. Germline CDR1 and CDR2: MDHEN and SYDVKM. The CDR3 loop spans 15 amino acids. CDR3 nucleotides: TGTGCCAGCAGCCGAATGGAGGAACCATACTATGGCTACACCTTC. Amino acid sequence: CASSRMEEPYYGYTF.

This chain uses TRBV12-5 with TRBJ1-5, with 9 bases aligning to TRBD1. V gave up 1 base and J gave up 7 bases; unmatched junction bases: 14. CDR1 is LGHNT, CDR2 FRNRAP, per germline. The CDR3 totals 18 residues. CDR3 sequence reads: CASGLAPTGGVRKQPQHF. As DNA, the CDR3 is TGTGCTAGTGGTTTGGCCCCGACAGGGGGAGTACGTAAGCAGCCCCAGCATTTT.

CDR3 in DNA: TGTGCCAGCACCAAAAACAGGGGCGCATCGGCCCATTCACCCCTCCACTTT. This gives the protein CASTKNRGASAHSPLHF. The chain is built from TRBV7-8 and TRBJ1-6; the match to TRBD1 covers 7 bases. Germline assignment: CDR1 SGHVS and CDR2 FQNEAQ. The CDR3 spans 17 residues. With 7 bases clipped from V and 8 bases from J, the junction kept 17 bases outside the gene matches.

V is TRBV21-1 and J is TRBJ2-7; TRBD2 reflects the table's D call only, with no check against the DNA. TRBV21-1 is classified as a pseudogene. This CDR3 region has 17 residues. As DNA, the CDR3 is TGTGCCAGCAGCGAAAAAGGGGGTTCGACTAGCGGGATATGGCAGTACTTC. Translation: CASSEKGGSTSGIWQYF.

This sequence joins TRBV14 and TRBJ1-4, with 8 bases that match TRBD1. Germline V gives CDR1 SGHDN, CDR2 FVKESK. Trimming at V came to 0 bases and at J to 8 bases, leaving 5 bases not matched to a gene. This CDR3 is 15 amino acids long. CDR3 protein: CASSQDGQGGEKLFF. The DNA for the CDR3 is TGTGCCAGCAGCCAAGATGGACAGGGAGGGGAAAAACTGTTTTTT.

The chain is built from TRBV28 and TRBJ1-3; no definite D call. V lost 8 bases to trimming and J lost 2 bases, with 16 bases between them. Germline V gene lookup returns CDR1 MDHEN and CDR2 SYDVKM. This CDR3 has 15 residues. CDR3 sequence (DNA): TGTGCCAGCGGCCTACAGATCTCTCCTGGAAACACCATATATTTT. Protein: CASGLQISPGNTIYF.

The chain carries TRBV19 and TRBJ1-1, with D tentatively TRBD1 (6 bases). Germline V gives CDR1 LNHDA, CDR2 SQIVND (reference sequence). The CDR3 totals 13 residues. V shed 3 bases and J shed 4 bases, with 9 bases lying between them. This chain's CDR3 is CASSMGRGTEAFF. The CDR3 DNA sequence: TGTGCCAGTAGTATGGGCAGGGGCACTGAAGCTTTCTTT.

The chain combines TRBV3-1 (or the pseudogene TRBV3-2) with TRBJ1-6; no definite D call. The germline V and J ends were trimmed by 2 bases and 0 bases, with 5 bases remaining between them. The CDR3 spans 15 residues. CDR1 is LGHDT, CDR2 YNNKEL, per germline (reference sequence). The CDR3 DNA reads TGTGCCAGCAGCCAAACCAGCTCCTATAATTCACCCCTCCACTTT. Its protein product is CASSQTSSYNSPLHF.

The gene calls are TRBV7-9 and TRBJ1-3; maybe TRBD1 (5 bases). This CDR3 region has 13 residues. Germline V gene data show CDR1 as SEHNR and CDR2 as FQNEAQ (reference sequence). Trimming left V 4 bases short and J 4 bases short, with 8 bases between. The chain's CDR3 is CASSSQGGNTIYF. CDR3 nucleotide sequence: TGTGCCAGCAGCTCCCAGGGCGGAAACACCATATATTTT.

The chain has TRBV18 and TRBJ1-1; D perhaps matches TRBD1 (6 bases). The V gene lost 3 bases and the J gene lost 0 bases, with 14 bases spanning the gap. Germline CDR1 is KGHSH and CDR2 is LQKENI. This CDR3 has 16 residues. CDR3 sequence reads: CASSPLQGYMNTEAFF. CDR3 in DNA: TGTGCCAGCTCACCTCTCCAGGGGTATATGAACACTGAAGCTTTCTTT.